This TCR beta chain was recovered during a study of patients and donors after allogeneic stem cell transplantation. CDR3 length equals 11 residues. V shed 6 bases, J shed 5 bases, and the junction held 3 bases outside the gene matches. Germline values: CDR1 GTSNPN, CDR2 SVGIG (reference sequence). TCRdb processed the RT-PCR reads anew with MiXCR; each CDR3 protein has one entry. This table holds some 1,500 distinct CDR3 sequences, roughly 3.7% found once. This clonotype occurred a few times. The sequenced sample consisted of blood, either unsorted or a sorted T cell fraction (not recorded which). The clonotype comes from a human donor who was either an allogeneic HSCT recipient or a stem cell or donor lymphocyte infusion donor (not recorded which). It is not recorded whose cells these are; they may come from a transplant donor. The V gene is TRBV30, the J gene TRBJ2-7, with 8 bases identical to TRBD2. CDR3 residues: CACGRAHEQYF. The CDR3 DNA is TGTGCCTGCGGGAGGGCCCACGAGCAGTACTTC.